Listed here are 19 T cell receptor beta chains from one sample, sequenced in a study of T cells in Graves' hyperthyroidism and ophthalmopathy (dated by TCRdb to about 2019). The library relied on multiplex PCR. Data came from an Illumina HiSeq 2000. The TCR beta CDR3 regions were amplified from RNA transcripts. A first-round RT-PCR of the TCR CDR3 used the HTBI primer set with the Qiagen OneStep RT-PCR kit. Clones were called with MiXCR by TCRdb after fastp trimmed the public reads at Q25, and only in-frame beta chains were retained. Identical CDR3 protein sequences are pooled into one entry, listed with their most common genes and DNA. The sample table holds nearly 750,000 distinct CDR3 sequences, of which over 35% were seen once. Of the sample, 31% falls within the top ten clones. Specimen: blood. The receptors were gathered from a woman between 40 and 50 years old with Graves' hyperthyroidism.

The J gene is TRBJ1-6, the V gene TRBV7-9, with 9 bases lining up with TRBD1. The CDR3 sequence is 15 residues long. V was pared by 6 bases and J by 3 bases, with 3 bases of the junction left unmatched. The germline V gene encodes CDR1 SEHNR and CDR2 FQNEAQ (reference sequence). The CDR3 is CASRDRGYYNSPLHF. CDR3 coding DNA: TGTGCCAGCAGGGACAGGGGCTACTATAATTCACCCCTCCACTTT.

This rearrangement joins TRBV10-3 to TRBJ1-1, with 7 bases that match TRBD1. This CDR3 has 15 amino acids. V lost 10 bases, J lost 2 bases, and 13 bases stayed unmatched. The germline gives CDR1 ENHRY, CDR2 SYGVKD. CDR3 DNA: TGTGCCAGTGCGCGACAGGGAGACTGTAACACTGAAGCTTTCTTT. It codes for CASARQGDCNTEAFF.

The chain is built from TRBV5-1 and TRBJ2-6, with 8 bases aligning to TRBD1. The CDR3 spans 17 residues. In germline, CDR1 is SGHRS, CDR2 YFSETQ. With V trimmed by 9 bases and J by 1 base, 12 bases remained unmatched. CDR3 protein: CAIRGRTGNSGANVLTF. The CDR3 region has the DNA TGCGCCATCAGAGGCAGGACAGGGAATTCTGGGGCCAACGTCCTGACTTTC.

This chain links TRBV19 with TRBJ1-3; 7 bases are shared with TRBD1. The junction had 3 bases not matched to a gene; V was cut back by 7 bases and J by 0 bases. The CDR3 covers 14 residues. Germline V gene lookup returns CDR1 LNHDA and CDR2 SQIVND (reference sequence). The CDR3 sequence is CASNQGDSGNTIYF. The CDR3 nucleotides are TGTGCCAGTAACCAGGGGGACTCTGGAAACACCATATATTTT.

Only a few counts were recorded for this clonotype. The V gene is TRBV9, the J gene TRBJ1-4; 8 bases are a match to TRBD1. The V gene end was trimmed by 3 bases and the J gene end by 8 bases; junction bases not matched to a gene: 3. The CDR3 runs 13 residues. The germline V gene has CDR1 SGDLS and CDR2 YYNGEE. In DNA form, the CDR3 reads TGTGCCAGCAGCGCCGCAGGGGGCGAAAAACTGTTTTTT. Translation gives CASSAAGGEKLFF.

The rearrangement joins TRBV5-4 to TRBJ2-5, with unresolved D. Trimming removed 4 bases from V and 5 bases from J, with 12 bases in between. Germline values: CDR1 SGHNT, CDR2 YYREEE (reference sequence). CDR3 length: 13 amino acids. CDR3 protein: CASSHPFMETQYF. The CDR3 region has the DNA TGTGCCAGCAGCCATCCTTTTATGGAGACCCAGTACTTC.

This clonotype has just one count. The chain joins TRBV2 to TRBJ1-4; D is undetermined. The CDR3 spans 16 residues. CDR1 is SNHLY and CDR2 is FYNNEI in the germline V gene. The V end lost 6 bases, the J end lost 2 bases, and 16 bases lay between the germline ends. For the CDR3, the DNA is TGTGCCAGCAGCTTTAGCCCAAGGGCGACTAATGAAAAACTGTTTTTT. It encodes CASSFSPRATNEKLFF.

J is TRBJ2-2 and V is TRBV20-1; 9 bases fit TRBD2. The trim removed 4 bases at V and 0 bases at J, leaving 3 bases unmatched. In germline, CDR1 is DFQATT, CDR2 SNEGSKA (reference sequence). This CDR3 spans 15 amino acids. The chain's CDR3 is CSATPSGTNTGELFF. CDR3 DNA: TGCAGTGCTACCCCTAGCGGGACGAACACCGGGGAGCTGTTTTTT.

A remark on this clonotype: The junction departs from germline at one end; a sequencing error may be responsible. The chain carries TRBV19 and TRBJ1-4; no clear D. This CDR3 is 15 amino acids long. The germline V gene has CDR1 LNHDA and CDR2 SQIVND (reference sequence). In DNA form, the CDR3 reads TGTGCCAGTAGTATAGATATGCGGGTTAATGAAAAACTGCTTTTT. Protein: CASSIDMRVNEKLLF.

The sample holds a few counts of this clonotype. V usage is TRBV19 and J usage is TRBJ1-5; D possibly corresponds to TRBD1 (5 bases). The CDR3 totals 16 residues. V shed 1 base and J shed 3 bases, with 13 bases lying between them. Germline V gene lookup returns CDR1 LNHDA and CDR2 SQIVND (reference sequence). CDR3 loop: CASSIGGAGDNQPQHF. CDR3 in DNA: TGTGCCAGTAGTATAGGGGGCGCTGGGGACAATCAGCCCCAGCATTTT.

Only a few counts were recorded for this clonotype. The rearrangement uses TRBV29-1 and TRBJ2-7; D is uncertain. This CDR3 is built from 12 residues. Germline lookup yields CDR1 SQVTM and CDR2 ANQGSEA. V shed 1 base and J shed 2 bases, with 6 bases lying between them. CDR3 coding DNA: TGCAGCGTTGAAGGCAGCACCTACGAGCAGTACTTC. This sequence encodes CSVEGSTYEQYF.

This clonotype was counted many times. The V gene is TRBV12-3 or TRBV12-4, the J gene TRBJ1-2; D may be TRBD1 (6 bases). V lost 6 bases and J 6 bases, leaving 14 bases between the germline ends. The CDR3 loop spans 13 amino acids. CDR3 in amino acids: CASSNRDKDGYTF. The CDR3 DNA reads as TGTGCCAGCAGCAACCGGGACAAGGATGGCTACACCTTC.

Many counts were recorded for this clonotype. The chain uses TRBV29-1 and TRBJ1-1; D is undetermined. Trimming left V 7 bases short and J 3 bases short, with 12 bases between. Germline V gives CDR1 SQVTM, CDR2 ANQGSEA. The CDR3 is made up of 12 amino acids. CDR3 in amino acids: CSAFLGDTEAFF. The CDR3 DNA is TGCAGCGCTTTCCTTGGGGACACTGAAGCTTTCTTT. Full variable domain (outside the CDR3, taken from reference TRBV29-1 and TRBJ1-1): SAVISQKPSRDICQRGTSLTIQCQVDSQVTMMFWYRQQPGQSLTLIATANQGSEATYESGFVIDKFPISRPNLTFSTLTVSNMSPEDSSIYLCSAFLGDTEAFFGQGTRLTVV.

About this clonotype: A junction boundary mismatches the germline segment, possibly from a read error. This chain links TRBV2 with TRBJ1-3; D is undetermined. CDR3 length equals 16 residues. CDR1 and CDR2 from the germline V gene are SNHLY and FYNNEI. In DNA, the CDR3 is TGTGCCGGCAGTGTTCAGGACCTACGCCCTGGAAACACCATATATTTT. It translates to CAGSVQDLRPGNTIYF.

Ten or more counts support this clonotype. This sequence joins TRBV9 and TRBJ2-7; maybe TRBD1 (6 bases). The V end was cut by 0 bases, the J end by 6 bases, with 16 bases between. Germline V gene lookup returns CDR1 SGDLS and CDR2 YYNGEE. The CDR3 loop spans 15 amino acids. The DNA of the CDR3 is TGTGCCAGCAGCGTAGATTCGTGGGAAGGGGGCGAGCAGTACTTC. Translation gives CASSVDSWEGGEQYF.

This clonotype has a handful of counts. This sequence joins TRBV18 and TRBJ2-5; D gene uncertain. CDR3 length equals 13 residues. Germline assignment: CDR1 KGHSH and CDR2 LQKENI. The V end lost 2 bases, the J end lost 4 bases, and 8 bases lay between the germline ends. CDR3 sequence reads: CASSPEVPETQYF. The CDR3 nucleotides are TGTGCCAGCTCACCAGAGGTCCCAGAGACCCAGTACTTC.

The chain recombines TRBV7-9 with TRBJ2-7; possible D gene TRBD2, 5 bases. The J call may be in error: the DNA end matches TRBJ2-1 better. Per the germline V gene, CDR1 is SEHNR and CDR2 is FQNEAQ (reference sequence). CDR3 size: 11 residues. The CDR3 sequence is CASSQGLEQFF. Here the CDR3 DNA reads TGTGCCAGCAGCCAAGGACTTGAGCAGTTCTTC.

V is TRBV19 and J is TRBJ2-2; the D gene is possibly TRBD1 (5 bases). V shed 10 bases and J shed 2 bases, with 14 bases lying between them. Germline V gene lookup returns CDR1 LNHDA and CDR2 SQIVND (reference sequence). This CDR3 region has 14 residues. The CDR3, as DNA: TGTGCCATCGCCAGGGTCGCTAACACCGGGGAGCTGTTTTTT. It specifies CAIARVANTGELFF.

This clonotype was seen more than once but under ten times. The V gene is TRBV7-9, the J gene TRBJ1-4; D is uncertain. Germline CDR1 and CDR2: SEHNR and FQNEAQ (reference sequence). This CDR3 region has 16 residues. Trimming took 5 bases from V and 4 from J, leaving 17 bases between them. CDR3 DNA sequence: TGTGCCAGCAGCCCGAACCTCAGCTTTCTTAATGAAAAACTGTTTTTT. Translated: CASSPNLSFLNEKLFF.